The 5 T cell receptor beta chains listed next were all sequenced from one sample in a study of blood T cell repertoires in COVID-19. Sequencing was performed with immunoSEQ multiplex PCR; in TCRdb, only in-frame clones are kept and a portion is missing. Of around 250,000 clones in the sample, 80% to 85% were seen once. Sequencing was carried out using peripheral blood. The receptors were gathered from a man aged 45 to 65 with active or convalescent COVID-19.

The chain couples TRBV30 to TRBJ2-1; 11 nucleotides agree with TRBD2. This CDR3 region has 15 residues. Per the germline V gene, CDR1 is GTSNPN and CDR2 is SVGIG (reference sequence). V lost 1 base and J lost 2; bases outside the gene matches: 1. DNA for the CDR3: TGTGCCTGGAGTGAACTAGCGGGGGCCTACAATGAGCAGTTCTTC. It yields the protein CAWSELAGAYNEQFF.

A few counts support this clone. The chain couples TRBV10-3 to TRBJ2-1; 10 nucleotides align to TRBD2. The V gene end was trimmed by 10 bases and the J gene end by 7 bases; junction bases not matched to a gene: 13. This CDR3 spans 15 amino acids. Germline V lookup: CDR1 ENHRY, CDR2 SYGVKD. CDR3: CATGASGGPENEQFF. CDR3 nucleotides: TGTGCCACTGGGGCTAGCGGGGGCCCGGAGAATGAGCAGTTCTTC.

The chain carries TRBV5-6 and TRBJ1-1; D gene ambiguous. Per the germline V gene, CDR1 is SGHDT and CDR2 is YYEEEE. The V and J ends lost 6 bases and 3 bases respectively, with 15 bases between them. This CDR3 has 14 amino acids. The CDR3 DNA reads TGTGCCAGCAACCCGGGGAGGGCGTACACTGAAGCTTTCTTT. Translating it yields CASNPGRAYTEAFF.

The rearrangement joins TRBV10-3 to TRBJ1-1; D gene ambiguous. The CDR3 length is 14 residues. Trimming shortened V by 0 bases and J by 5 bases, and 10 bases separated the two germline ends. CDR1 ENHRY and CDR2 SYGVKD come from the germline V gene. For the CDR3, the DNA is TGTGCCATCAGTGAGTCCGGGGATCCGACTGAAGCTTTCTTT. This encodes CAISESGDPTEAFF.

This chain uses TRBV7-2 with TRBJ2-2, with D hard to call. V gave up 1 base and J gave up 4 bases, with 10 bases separating them. This CDR3 region has 15 residues. Germline CDR1 and CDR2: SGHTA and FQGNSA. The CDR3, as DNA: TGTGCCAGCAGCTTAGACGCTAGGAGCACCGGGGAGCTGTTTTTT. It encodes CASSLDARSTGELFF.